One sample yielded the 11 T cell receptor beta chains listed below, sequenced in a study of memory CD4+ T cells and cytomegalovirus serostatus. Single viable CD3+CD4+CD8-CD45RO+ cells were sorted as the memory CD4+ T cells. Clones were read by immunoSEQ multiplex PCR, and TCRdb kept only the in-frame ones, dropping some. Here the sample spans approximately 61,000 clones, over 60% being singletons. The material sequenced was memory CD4+ T cells from blood. These TCRs come from an adult in good health and CMV-seronegative. Some clones in this sample may be carry-over from other donors' samples.

The rearrangement uses TRBV5-5 and TRBJ1-2; D is possibly TRBD1 (6 bases). The V gene's germline CDR1 is SGHKS and CDR2 YYEKEE (reference sequence). This CDR3 is built from 12 residues. The V and J ends lost 4 bases and 5 bases respectively, with 9 bases between them. This chain's CDR3 is CASSGTGYGYTF. DNA of the CDR3: TGTGCCAGCAGCGGTACAGGGTATGGCTACACCTTC.

The chain combines TRBV23-1 with TRBJ1-3, with D hard to call. TRBV23-1 is treated as an ORF (open reading frame) with a function not yet certain. The CDR3 sequence is 12 residues long. V was trimmed by 3 bases and J by 3 bases, leaving 3 bases between them. CDR3 loop: CASSQGGNTIYF. The CDR3, as DNA: TGCGCCAGCAGTCAGGGTGGAAACACCATATATTTT.

The rearrangement links TRBV7-9 to TRBJ2-3; D call uncertain. This CDR3 is 16 amino acids long. Looked up from germline, CDR1 is SEHNR and CDR2 is FQNEAQ (reference sequence). The germline V and J ends were trimmed by 6 bases and 2 bases, with 18 bases remaining between them. DNA of the CDR3: TGTGCCAGCAGTTTCTATCTAGGGCCTTACACAGATACGCAGTATTTT. Translated: CASSFYLGPYTDTQYF.

V is TRBV5-6 and J is TRBJ2-3; possible D gene TRBD2, 5 bases. The germline V gene has CDR1 SGHDT and CDR2 YYEEEE. The CDR3 extends over 14 amino acids. The V end lost 4 bases, the J end lost 2 bases, and 11 bases lay between the germline ends. The CDR3 nucleotides are TGTGCCAGCAGCCGAACGGACTTCACAGATACGCAGTATTTT. Translated: CASSRTDFTDTQYF.

The gene calls are TRBV18 and TRBJ2-1; TRBD2 agrees at 9 bases. Per germline, CDR1 KGHSH and CDR2 LQKENI. V trimming: 0 bases; J trimming: 5 bases; junction bases outside the gene matches: 5. The CDR3 has 16 residues. The CDR3 sequence is CASSPPRGGRDNEQFF. In DNA, the CDR3 is TGTGCCAGCTCACCACCGAGGGGCGGGAGGGACAATGAGCAGTTCTTC.

The genes are TRBV2 and TRBJ2-1; 13 bases align to TRBD2. Germline trimming cut 5 bases from V and 8 bases from J; bases unmatched to any gene: 3. Germline CDR1 SNHLY, CDR2 FYNNEI. The length of the CDR3 is 14 residues. This CDR3 is CASSRLAGGHEQFF. The CDR3 region has the DNA TGTGCCAGCAGTCGACTAGCGGGGGGCCATGAGCAGTTCTTC.

This chain uses TRBV28 with TRBJ1-2; D is possibly TRBD1 (6 bases). Germline lookup yields CDR1 MDHEN and CDR2 SYDVKM. V lost 4 bases to trimming and J lost 4 bases, with 10 bases between them. The length of the CDR3 is 13 residues. This CDR3 reads CASSSTGFYGYTF. CDR3 bases: TGTGCCAGCAGTTCAACAGGGTTCTATGGCTACACCTTC.

The chain employs TRBV25-1 and TRBJ2-7; TRBD2 might be the D (5 bases). Germline V gene data show CDR1 as MGHDK and CDR2 as SYGVNS. The CDR3 runs to 13 residues. CDR3 bases: TGTGCAAGAAAGCAGCCGGGGACCTACGAGCAGTACTTC. It is translated as CARKQPGTYEQYF.

The V call is TRBV20-1, the J call TRBJ1-3, with no clear D. Trimming shortened V by 4 bases and J by 5 bases, and 6 bases separated the two germline ends. CDR1 is DFQATT and CDR2 is SNEGSKA in the germline V gene (reference sequence). CDR3 length: 11 residues. The chain's CDR3 is CSAILRNTIYF. Here the CDR3 DNA reads TGCAGTGCTATCTTGAGAAACACCATATATTTT.

The rearrangement joins TRBV7-2 to TRBJ1-1; 10 nucleotides match TRBD1. This CDR3 has 14 residues. The J segment lost 6 bases and the V segment lost 1 base, leaving 2 bases of the junction unmatched. Per the germline V gene, CDR1 is SGHTA and CDR2 is FQGNSA. The CDR3 sequence: CASSLVGTGAEAFF. As DNA, the CDR3 is TGTGCCAGCAGCTTAGTAGGGACAGGGGCTGAAGCTTTCTTT.

This chain joins TRBV6-1 and TRBJ2-2; TRBD2 matches 9 bases. V lost 7 bases and J lost 5; bases outside the gene matches: 8. CDR1 and CDR2 (germline): MNHNS, SASEGT. The CDR3 runs 15 residues. CDR3 sequence reads: CASNTAGGQTGELFF. In DNA form, the CDR3 reads TGTGCCAGCAATACAGCGGGGGGCCAAACCGGGGAGCTGTTTTTT.